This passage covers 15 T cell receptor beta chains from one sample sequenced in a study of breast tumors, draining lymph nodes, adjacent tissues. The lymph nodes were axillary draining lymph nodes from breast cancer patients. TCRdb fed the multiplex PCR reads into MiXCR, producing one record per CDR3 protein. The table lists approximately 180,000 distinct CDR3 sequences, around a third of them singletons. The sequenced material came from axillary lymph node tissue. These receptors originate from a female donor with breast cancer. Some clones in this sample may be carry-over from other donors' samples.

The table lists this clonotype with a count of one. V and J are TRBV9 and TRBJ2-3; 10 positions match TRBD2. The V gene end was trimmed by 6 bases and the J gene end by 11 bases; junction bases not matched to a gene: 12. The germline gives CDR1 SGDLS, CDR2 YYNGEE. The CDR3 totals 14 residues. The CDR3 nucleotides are TGTGCCAGCAATTCAGCGGGAGGGGTCGATGAGCAGTATTTT. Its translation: CASNSAGGVDEQYF.

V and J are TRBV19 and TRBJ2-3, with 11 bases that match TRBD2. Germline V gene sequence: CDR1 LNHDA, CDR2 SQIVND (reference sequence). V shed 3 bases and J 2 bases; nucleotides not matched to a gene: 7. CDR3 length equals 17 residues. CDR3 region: CASSIRGLAGYTDTQYF. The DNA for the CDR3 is TGTGCCAGTAGTATTCGAGGACTAGCGGGTTACACAGATACGCAGTATTTT.

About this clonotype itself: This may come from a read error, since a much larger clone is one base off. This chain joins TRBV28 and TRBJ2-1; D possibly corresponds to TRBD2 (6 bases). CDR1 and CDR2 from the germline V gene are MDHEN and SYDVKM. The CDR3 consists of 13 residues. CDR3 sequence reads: CPSSTRGIDEQFF. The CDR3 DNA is TGTCCCAGCAGTACGCGGGGTATCGATGAGCAGTTCTTC.

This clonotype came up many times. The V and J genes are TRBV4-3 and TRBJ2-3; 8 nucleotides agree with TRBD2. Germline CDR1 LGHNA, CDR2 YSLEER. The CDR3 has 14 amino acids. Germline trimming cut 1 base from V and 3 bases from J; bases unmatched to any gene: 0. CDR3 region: CASSQGGRTDTQYF. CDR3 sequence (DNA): TGCGCCAGCAGCCAAGGCGGGAGGACAGATACGCAGTATTTT.

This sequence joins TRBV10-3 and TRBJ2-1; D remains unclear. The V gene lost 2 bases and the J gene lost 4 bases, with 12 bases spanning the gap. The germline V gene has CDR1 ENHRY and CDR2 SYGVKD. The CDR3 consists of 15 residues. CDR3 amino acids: CAISEPERQYNEQFF. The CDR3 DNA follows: TGTGCCATCAGTGAGCCCGAAAGGCAGTACAATGAGCAGTTCTTC.

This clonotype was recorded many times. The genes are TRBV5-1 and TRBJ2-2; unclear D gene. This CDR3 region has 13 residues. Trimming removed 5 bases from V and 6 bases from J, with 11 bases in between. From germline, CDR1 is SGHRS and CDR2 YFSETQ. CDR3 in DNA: TGCGCCAGCAGTGTGGTCGAGTCCGGGGAGCTGTTTTTT. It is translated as CASSVVESGELFF.

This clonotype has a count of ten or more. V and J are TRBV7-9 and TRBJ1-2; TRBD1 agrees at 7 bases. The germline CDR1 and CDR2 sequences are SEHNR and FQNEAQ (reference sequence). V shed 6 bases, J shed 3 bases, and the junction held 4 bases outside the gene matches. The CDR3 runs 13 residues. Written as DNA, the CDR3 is TGTGCCAGCAGTCGAACAGGGGACTATGGCTACACCTTC. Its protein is CASSRTGDYGYTF.

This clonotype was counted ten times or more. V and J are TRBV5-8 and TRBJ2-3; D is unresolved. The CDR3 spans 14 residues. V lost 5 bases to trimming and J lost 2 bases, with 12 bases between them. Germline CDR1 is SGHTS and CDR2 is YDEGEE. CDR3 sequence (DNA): TGTGCCAGCAGTTTACGCGACGCCACAGATACGCAGTATTTT. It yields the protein CASSLRDATDTQYF.

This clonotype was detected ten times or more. CDR3 nucleotides: TGTGCCAGCTCACCACCGGGCAGGGGGCGTGAAAAACTGTTTTTT. Translated, it gives CASSPPGRGREKLFF. The rearrangement links TRBV18 to TRBJ1-4, with TRBD1 identical over 8 bases. In germline, CDR1 is KGHSH, CDR2 LQKENI. The CDR3 sequence is 15 residues long. The J segment lost 7 bases and the V segment lost 0 bases, leaving 4 bases of the junction unmatched.

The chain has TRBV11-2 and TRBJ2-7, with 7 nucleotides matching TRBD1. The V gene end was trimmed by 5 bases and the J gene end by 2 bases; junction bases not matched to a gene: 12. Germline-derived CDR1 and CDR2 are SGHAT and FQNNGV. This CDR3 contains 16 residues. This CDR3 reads CASSVGWQGDPYEQYF. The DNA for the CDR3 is TGTGCCAGCAGCGTGGGCTGGCAGGGGGACCCCTACGAGCAGTACTTC. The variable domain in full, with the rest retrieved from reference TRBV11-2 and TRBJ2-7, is EAGVAQSPRYKIIEKRQSVAFWCNPISGHATLYWYQQILGQGPKLLIQFQNNGVVDDSQLPKDRFSAERLKGVDSTLKIQPAKLEDSAVYLCASSVGWQGDPYEQYFGPGTRLTVT.

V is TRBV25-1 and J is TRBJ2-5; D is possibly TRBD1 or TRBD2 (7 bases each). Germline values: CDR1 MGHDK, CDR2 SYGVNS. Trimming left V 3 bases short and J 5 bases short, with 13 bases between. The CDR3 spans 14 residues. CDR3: CASSDRGGLETQYF. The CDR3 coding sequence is TGTGCCAGCAGTGACAGGGGGGGCTTGGAGACCCAGTACTTC.

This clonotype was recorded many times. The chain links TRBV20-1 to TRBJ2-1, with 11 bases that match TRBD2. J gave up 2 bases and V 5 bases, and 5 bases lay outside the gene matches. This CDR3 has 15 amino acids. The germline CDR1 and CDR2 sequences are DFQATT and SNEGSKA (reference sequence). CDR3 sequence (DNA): TGCAGTGCTCCTGATAGCGGGAGGGCCTACAATGAGCAGTTCTTC. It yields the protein CSAPDSGRAYNEQFF.

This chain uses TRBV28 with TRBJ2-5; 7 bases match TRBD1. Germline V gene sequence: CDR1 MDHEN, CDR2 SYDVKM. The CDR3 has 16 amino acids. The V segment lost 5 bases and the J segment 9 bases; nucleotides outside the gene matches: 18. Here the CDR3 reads CASSAVDRASSQPQYF. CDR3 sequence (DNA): TGTGCCAGCAGTGCAGTCGACAGGGCCAGCAGTCAGCCCCAGTACTTC.

CDR3 sequence: CACIPGARKPQHF. CDR3 sequence (DNA): TGTGCCTGCATCCCGGGGGCCAGGAAGCCCCAGCATTTT. The chain has TRBV7-8 and TRBJ1-5; tentatively, D is TRBD1 (6 bases). CDR3 length equals 13 residues. V lost 11 bases, J lost 8 bases, and 19 bases lay in between. CDR1 and CDR2 (germline): SGHVS, FQNEAQ.

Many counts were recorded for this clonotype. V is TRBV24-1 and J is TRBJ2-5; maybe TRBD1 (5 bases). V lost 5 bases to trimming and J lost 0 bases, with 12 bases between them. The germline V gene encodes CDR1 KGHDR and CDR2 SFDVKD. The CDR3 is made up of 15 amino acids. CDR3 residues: CATSGREENQETQYF. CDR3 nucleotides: TGTGCCACCAGTGGCAGGGAAGAGAACCAAGAGACCCAGTACTTC.